A selection of T cell receptor beta chains follows, all from one sample in a study of vaccination and CD4 T cells after COVID-19. TCRdb reprocessed the PCR reads via MiXCR and lists one record per CDR3 protein. The table lists around 15,000 distinct CDR3 sequences, 60% to 65% of them singletons. Antigens of these TCRs are unknown. Source material: CD4+ T cells from blood, cultured in vitro. These receptors were obtained from a human donor who had recovered from COVID-19. Both conserved end residues are part of each CDR3. Each record gives: D gene, V gene, CDR3 protein. A D gene is named only where the DNA matches it firmly.

NA	TRBV20-1	CSAGSGLELFF
NA	TRBV7-2	CASSLVNFEDTQYF
TRBD2	TRBV7-9	CASSLSGGSLSYNEQFF
NA	TRBV11-2	CASSLAVWVEQYF
TRBD1	TRBV20-1	CSATNRQGSRETQYF
TRBD2	TRBV24-1	CATSSSGIWTDTQYF
NA	TRBV3-1	CASSQDGASCEQYF
NA	TRBV10-3	CAITDGQTLEAFF
NA	TRBV20-1	CSARDTQGPYEQYF
NA	TRBV12-3/TRBV12-4	CASSLVSGSKAFF
TRBD2	TRBV4-2	CASSPQGLAGGEQYF
TRBD1	TRBV19	CASSTFRGQGNEQYF
TRBD1	TRBV20-1	CSAQDRGLGTDTQYF
NA	TRBV19	CASSLYALRDNQPQHF
TRBD2	TRBV12-3/TRBV12-4	CASSLIAGASTDTQYF
TRBD2	TRBV5-4	CASSRTSGRSETQYF
TRBD1	TRBV29-1	CSVDVRGQGVPEAFF
NA	TRBV12-3/TRBV12-4	CASSLNGPNTEAFF
NA	TRBV20-1	CSAAGTDHYEQYF
NA	TRBV2	CASSDRASTDTQYF
NA	TRBV27	CASSLGGASDTQYF
TRBD2	TRBV6-1	CASSPGGSGRGFSYNEQFF
NA	TRBV7-3	CASSPWGRSNTGSGDGYTF
NA	TRBV7-2	CASSLEGGTEAFF
TRBD1	TRBV6-1	CASYPGQAEKNIYGYTF
NA	TRBV24-1	CATSDFGTEAFF
NA	TRBV20-1	CSARDLAVNTEAFF
TRBD1	TRBV20-1	CSALRQGWGYTF
NA	TRBV10-1	CASSRDRGYGYTF
NA	TRBV7-2	CASSASQGREGYTF
NA	TRBV24-1	CATSDLPGTVGPDYEQYF
NA	TRBV6-2/TRBV6-3	CASRRQANTEAFF
NA	TRBV7-2	CASSPQESVLQFF
TRBD1	TRBV2	CASSENRDRANYGYTF
TRBD1	TRBV5-6	CASSLGDSYGYTF
NA	TRBV30	CAWGLQGQPQHF
NA	TRBV6-1	CATQETSTDTQYF
NA	TRBV18	CASSPSLGDNSPLHF
NA	TRBV14	CASSQESGVNYGYTF
NA	TRBV2	CASIRNQNSPLHF
TRBD2	TRBV6-2/TRBV6-3	CASSYDLAGVYNEQFF
TRBD1	TRBV28	CASKQGGWAFF
NA	TRBV12-3/TRBV12-4	CASSPLSPTGVSGELFF
NA	TRBV7-9	CASSTRVLNSPLHF
TRBD1	TRBV30	CAFRTGQERSPLHF
NA	TRBV10-1	CASSGQSMNTGELFF
NA	TRBV4-2	CASSQVRTGTNNSPLHF
TRBD1	TRBV7-8	CASRDRGDQPQHF
TRBD1	TRBV20-1	CSARDPQGGDTEAFF
NA	TRBV20-1	CSARDLAEGSSYEQYF
TRBD2	TRBV12-3/TRBV12-4	CASSYRTSGQETQYF
TRBD1	TRBV6-4	CASSDDRDNNSPLHF